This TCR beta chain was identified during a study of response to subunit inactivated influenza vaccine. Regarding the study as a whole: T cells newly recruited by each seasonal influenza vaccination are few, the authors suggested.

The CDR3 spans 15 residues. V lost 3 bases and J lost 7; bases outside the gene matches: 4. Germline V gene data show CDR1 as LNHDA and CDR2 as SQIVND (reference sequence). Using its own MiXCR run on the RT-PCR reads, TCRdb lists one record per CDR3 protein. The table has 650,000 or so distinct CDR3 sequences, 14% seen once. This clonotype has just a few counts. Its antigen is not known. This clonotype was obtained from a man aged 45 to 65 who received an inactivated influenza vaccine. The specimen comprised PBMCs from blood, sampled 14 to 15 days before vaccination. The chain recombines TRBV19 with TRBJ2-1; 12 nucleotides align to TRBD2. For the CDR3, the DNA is TGTGCCAGTAGTATGCTGACTAGCGGGAGAAATGAGCAGTTCTTC. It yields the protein CASSMLTSGRNEQFF.